What follows are 2 T cell receptor beta chains derived from one specimen sequenced in a study of T cells in Graves' hyperthyroidism and ophthalmopathy (dated by TCRdb to between 2018 and 2021). The library came from multiplex PCR. Sequenced on an Illumina HiSeq 2000. The TCR beta CDR3 regions were amplified from the RNA transcripts. The first round of RT-PCR for the TCR CDR3 was performed with the HTBI primer set and the Qiagen OneStep RT-PCR kit. TCRdb ran its own pipeline on the public reads, namely fastp trimming at Q25 and MiXCR clone calling, and kept in-frame beta chains. Identical CDR3 protein sequences are pooled into one entry, listed with their most common genes and DNA. The sample has 650,000 to 750,000 distinct CDR3 sequences on record, approximately 15% of them singletons. The leading ten clones occupy approximately 10% of the sample. The sample was blood. The receptors were gathered from a woman aged 18-30 years with Graves' hyperthyroidism.

This chain connects TRBV30 to TRBJ2-7; TRBD1 matches at 8 bases. CDR3 length: 17 residues. The V gene's germline CDR1 is GTSNPN and CDR2 SVGIG (reference sequence). Trimming at V came to 2 bases and at J to 0 bases, leaving 12 bases not matched to a gene. CDR3 loop: CAWSPYWTGKSSYEQYF. The CDR3 bases are TGTGCCTGGAGTCCCTACTGGACAGGGAAGAGCTCCTACGAGCAGTACTTC.

This clonotype was observed at least ten times. The J gene is TRBJ2-7, the V gene TRBV2; D uncertain. V was pared by 5 bases and J by 1 base, with 12 bases between. Looked up from germline, CDR1 is SNHLY and CDR2 is FYNNEI. The CDR3 sequence is 14 residues long. CDR3 sequence: CASSLSPGSYEQYF. CDR3 nucleotides: TGTGCCAGCAGTCTATCTCCTGGATCCTACGAGCAGTACTTC.